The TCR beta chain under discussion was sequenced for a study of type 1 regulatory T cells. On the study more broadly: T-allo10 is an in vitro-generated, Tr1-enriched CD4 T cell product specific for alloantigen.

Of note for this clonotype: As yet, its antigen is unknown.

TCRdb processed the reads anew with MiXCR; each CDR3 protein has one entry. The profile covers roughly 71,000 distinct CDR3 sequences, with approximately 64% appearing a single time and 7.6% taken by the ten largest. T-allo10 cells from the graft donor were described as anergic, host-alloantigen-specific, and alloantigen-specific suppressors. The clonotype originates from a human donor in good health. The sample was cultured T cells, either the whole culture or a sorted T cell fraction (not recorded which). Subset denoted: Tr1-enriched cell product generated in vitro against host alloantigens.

The CDR3 nucleotides read TGCGCCAGCAGCAGCACCGGCCCCCGGGAGGCTTTCTTT. This translates into CASSSTGPREAFF. The rearrangement joins TRBV5-1 to TRBJ1-1; D is unclear. This CDR3 is built from 13 residues. CDR1 is SGHRS and CDR2 is YFSETQ in the germline V gene. The V end lost 4 bases, the J end lost 11 bases, and 18 bases lay between the germline ends.